The rows below give T cell receptor beta chains drawn from one sample of a study of cytomegalovirus exposure and HLA in healthy donors. Some clones are missing from TCRdb's copy, which holds only in-frame ones; the method was immunoSEQ multiplex PCR. The sample carries roughly 110,000 clones, about three quarters recorded once. What was sequenced was PBMCs. The source is a man in his thirties or forties in good health and CMV-seronegative. The CDR3 runs from the conserved cysteine through the conserved F or W. The D gene is left open where the match is weak. A clone size is listed for some rows: how often the clone was seen (once, few, many), or a class if it is expanded.

v_gene	d_gene	j_gene	abundance	CDR3nt	CDR3aa
TRBV15	NA	TRBJ2-7	NA	TGTGCCACCAGCAGAGAGTTGGCGGGCGCCGGATACGAGCAGTACTTC	CATSRELAGAGYEQYF
TRBV6-6	TRBD1	TRBJ1-5	NA	TGTGCCAGCAGTCACAGGGGGCTCAGCAATCAGCCCCAGCATTTT	CASSHRGLSNQPQHF
TRBV4-2	NA	TRBJ2-2	NA	TGTGCCAACAGCCAAGAGGGAGGCCACCCCGGCACCGGGGAGCTGTTTTTT	CANSQEGGHPGTGELFF
TRBV7-2	TRBD1	TRBJ1-1	NA	TGTGCCAGCAGCTCCGACAGGGTTACTGAAGCTTTCTTT	CASSSDRVTEAFF
TRBV4-2	TRBD1	TRBJ1-4	NA	TGTGCCAGCAGCCCCGAGACAGGGTCTCAAACCAATGAAAAACTGTTTTTT	CASSPETGSQTNEKLFF
TRBV7-3	NA	TRBJ1-1	NA	TGTGCCAGCAGCTTAACGGGGGGGCAAGAAACTGAAGCTTTCTTT	CASSLTGGQETEAFF
TRBV30	NA	TRBJ1-2	NA	TGTGCCTGGACGGGGGGGGATGGCTACACCTTC	CAWTGGDGYTF
TRBV6-5	TRBD1	TRBJ2-7	NA	TGTGCCAGCAGTTATGTAGGGACAGGGGACTACGAGCAGTACTTC	CASSYVGTGDYEQYF
TRBV5-1	NA	TRBJ1-6	NA	TGCGCCAGCAGCTTGGACAGTTCCAATTCACCCCTCCACTTT	CASSLDSSNSPLHF
TRBV9	NA	TRBJ2-3	NA	TGTGCCAGCAGCGTAGCGGGGGGCCTAGGGACAGATACGCAGTATTTT	CASSVAGGLGTDTQYF
TRBV27	TRBD2	TRBJ2-3	NA	TGTGCCAGCAGTTTATCGAGAGGGACTAGCGGGGGATGGGGCACAGATACGCAGTATTTT	CASSLSRGTSGGWGTDTQYF
TRBV27	TRBD1	TRBJ2-2	NA	TGTGCCAGCAGTTTAACAGGGGGCACCGGGGAGCTGTTTTTT	CASSLTGGTGELFF
TRBV19	NA	TRBJ2-7	NA	TGTGCCAGTAGTATTAGACGGACAGACGCCTACGAGCAGTACTTC	CASSIRRTDAYEQYF
TRBV7-2	NA	TRBJ1-6	NA	TGTGCCAGCAGGGGGGCTTATAATTCACCCCTCCACTTT	CASRGAYNSPLHF
TRBV15	NA	TRBJ1-4	NA	TGTGCCACCAGCAGAGATGCAGCAACTAATGAAAAACTGTTTTTT	CATSRDAATNEKLFF
TRBV5-8	TRBD1	TRBJ2-5	NA	TGTGCCAGCAACCGGGCAGACAGGGTCGAGACCCAGTACTTC	CASNRADRVETQYF
TRBV29-1	NA	TRBJ2-5	NA	TGCAGCGTTGCGCAGGGTCAAGAGACCCAGTACTTC	CSVAQGQETQYF
TRBV2	NA	TRBJ2-3	few	TGTGCCAGCAGGGTGACGAGCGGCACAGATACGCAGTATTTT	CASRVTSGTDTQYF
TRBV6-5	NA	TRBJ2-7	NA	TGTGCCAGCAGTTACCTCGACACGTTCTCCTACGAGCAGTACTTC	CASSYLDTFSYEQYF
TRBV15	TRBD1	TRBJ2-4	NA	TGTGCCACCAGCTCCCGGGACAGGGTTAACATTCAGTACTTC	CATSSRDRVNIQYF
TRBV5-1	NA	TRBJ2-3	NA	TGCGCCAGCAGCTTCGACCAGGGGACAGATACGCAGTATTTT	CASSFDQGTDTQYF
TRBV5-1	NA	TRBJ2-6	NA	TGCGCCAGCAGCCCACAGAGCTCTGGGGCCAACGTCCTGACTTTC	CASSPQSSGANVLTF
TRBV5-5	TRBD1	TRBJ1-6	NA	TGTGCCAGCAGCTCTGGACAGGTGGCTAATAATTCACCCCTCCACTTT	CASSSGQVANNSPLHF
TRBV5-1	NA	TRBJ2-7	NA	TGCGCCAGCAGCCCAGGAGGGGGCATCTACGAGCAGTACTTC	CASSPGGGIYEQYF
TRBV9	TRBD2	TRBJ2-5	once	TGTGCCAGCAGCGTAGAAGTTGGGTCAGCGGGAGAAGGGGAGACCCAGTACTTC	CASSVEVGSAGEGETQYF
TRBV19	NA	TRBJ1-1	few	TGTGCCAGCAAAGACAGGAGTGAAGCTTTCTTT	CASKDRSEAFF
TRBV7-3	TRBD2	TRBJ2-3	NA	TGTGCCAGCAGCTTAAGGGGGACTAGCGGGAGTCAAGATACGCAGTATTTT	CASSLRGTSGSQDTQYF
TRBV7-9	TRBD1	TRBJ2-5	NA	TGTGCCAGCAGCTTGACAGGGGTCCCCCAAGAGACCCAGTACTTC	CASSLTGVPQETQYF
TRBV10-3	NA	TRBJ1-4	few	TGTGCCATCAGTGAGTCGTTATCTGCGGAAAAACTGTTTTTT	CAISESLSAEKLFF
TRBV30	NA	TRBJ1-4	once	TGTGCCTGGACAGCGCAGGGACTTCCTAATGAAAAACTGTTTTTT	CAWTAQGLPNEKLFF
TRBV6-1	NA	TRBJ2-5	NA	TGTGCCAGCAGTGGACAGGTATTCCAAGAGACCCAGTACTTC	CASSGQVFQETQYF
TRBV28	NA	TRBJ2-7	once	TGTGCCAGCAGTTTAGCGGGACCTCTCTCCTACGAGCAGTACTTC	CASSLAGPLSYEQYF
TRBV12-5	NA	TRBJ2-5	once	TGTGCTAGTGGTTTGGAGGAGGAGACCCAGTACTTC	CASGLEEETQYF
TRBV4-1	NA	TRBJ1-3	NA	TGCGCCAGCAGCCATGAATTAAGGGGCAGGGGATCTGGAAACACCATATATTTT	CASSHELRGRGSGNTIYF
TRBV6-5	TRBD1	TRBJ1-2	NA	TGTGCCAGCAGCCGGGACAGGGATCACTACACCTTC	CASSRDRDHYTF
TRBV5-1	TRBD2	TRBJ2-2	few	TGCGCCAGCAGCTTGGTGGCGGGGGTTGATACCGGGGAGCTGTTTTTT	CASSLVAGVDTGELFF
TRBV7-2	TRBD1	TRBJ1-1	NA	TGTGCCAGCAGCATCGACAGGGGCCACCTTATGAACACTGAAGCTTTCTTT	CASSIDRGHLMNTEAFF
TRBV28	TRBD2	TRBJ2-3	few	TGTGCCAGCAGTTTGGCGGGGGGCCTCACAGATACGCAGTATTTT	CASSLAGGLTDTQYF
TRBV5-4	TRBD1	TRBJ2-7	NA	TGTGCCAGCAGCCCCAGTCAGGGGGAAAACTACGAGCAGTACTTC	CASSPSQGENYEQYF
TRBV28	NA	TRBJ1-5	once	TGTGCCAGCGGACAGTTAAATCAGCCCCAGCATTTT	CASGQLNQPQHF
TRBV4-1	TRBD1	TRBJ2-7	NA	TGCGCCAGCAGCCAGGGACTGGGGACAGGGGGCTACGAGCAGTACTTC	CASSQGLGTGGYEQYF
TRBV7-3	NA	TRBJ1-1	NA	TGTGCCAGCAGCCAACAGGGGAACACTGAAGCTTTCTTT	CASSQQGNTEAFF
TRBV4-1	NA	TRBJ2-7	NA	TGCGCCAGCAGCCAACCCGGACGCGGGGTGGTCGAGCAGTACTTC	CASSQPGRGVVEQYF
TRBV21-1	NA	TRBJ1-2	once	TGTGCCAGCAACCGCGGTCTCAGGGTGGGAAACTATGGCTACACCTTC	CASNRGLRVGNYGYTF
TRBV4-1	TRBD2	TRBJ2-1	NA	TGCGCCAGCAGCCAAGCCGGGTTAATAGCGGGGGGGTACAATGAGCAGTTCTTC	CASSQAGLIAGGYNEQFF
TRBV4-1	TRBD1	TRBJ2-3	few	TGCGCCAGCAGCCAAGCACAGGGGCCAGATACGCAGTATTTT	CASSQAQGPDTQYF
TRBV19	TRBD1	TRBJ1-1	NA	TGTGCCAGTAGTATATCAGGGGGGAACACTGAAGCTTTCTTT	CASSISGGNTEAFF
TRBV28	NA	TRBJ1-4	NA	TGTGCCCTTCAGAGGACAGTGAATGAAAAACTGTTTTTT	CALQRTVNEKLFF
TRBV6-1	TRBD2	TRBJ2-3	NA	TGTGCCAGCAGTGTTTTACTAGCGGGAGACCGTTCAACAGATACGCAGTATTTT	CASSVLLAGDRSTDTQYF
TRBV7-9	NA	TRBJ2-7	once	TGTGCCAGCAGCGAGGACAGTTCCTACGAGCAGTACTTC	CASSEDSSYEQYF